The 2 T cell receptor beta chains below were found in one sample sequenced in a study of blood T cells in healthy people across ages. A second roughly 6 to 11 cycle PCR used barcoded and J-beta primers. TCRdb itself ran the 5' RACE reads through MiXCR, one entry per CDR3 protein. The table has about 800,000 distinct CDR3 sequences, roughly 46% seen once; the top ten hold roughly 20%. The specimen sequenced was blood. The source of these receptors is a man aged 80 or over in good health.

This clonotype appeared many times. V is TRBV20-1 and J is TRBJ2-3, with TRBD2 identical over 13 bases. Germline lookup yields CDR1 DFQATT and CDR2 SNEGSKA (reference sequence). The trim removed 4 bases at V and 2 bases at J, leaving 9 bases unmatched. This CDR3 contains 17 residues. CDR3 bases: TGCAGTGCTACCGGGACTAGCGGGATATCCAACACAGATACGCAGTATTTT. Protein: CSATGTSGISNTDTQYF.

This rearrangement joins TRBV20-1 to TRBJ2-7; 10 bases match TRBD2. The germline CDR1 and CDR2 sequences are DFQATT and SNEGSKA (reference sequence). The CDR3 runs 13 residues. Trimming removed 6 bases from V and 12 bases from J; junction bases left unmatched: 14. CDR3: CSARTSGRETRYF. For the CDR3, the DNA is TGCAGTGCGCGGACTAGCGGAAGGGAGACCCGGTACTTC.